This passage covers 11 T cell receptor beta chains from one sample sequenced in a study of T-cell memory formation after mild COVID-19. MiXCR, applied by TCRdb to the 5' RACE reads, yields one record per CDR3 protein. The table includes about 210,000 distinct CDR3 sequences, about 11% detected once. Input material: PBMCs or a T cell subset sorted from them (not recorded which). The source of these receptors is a man in his late teens or twenties who had mild COVID-19 (a few samples of this study predate the infection). Cell type and time point are not known.

The chain has TRBV5-5 and TRBJ1-2; tentatively, D is TRBD1 (5 bases). The V gene's germline CDR1 is SGHKS and CDR2 YYEKEE (reference sequence). The CDR3 totals 15 residues. V lost 4 bases and J 2 bases, leaving 15 bases between the germline ends. This chain's CDR3 is CASSTQGGRNYGYTF. For the CDR3, the DNA is TGTGCCAGCAGCACCCAGGGAGGGAGAAACTATGGCTACACCTTC.

This clonotype was seen only a few times. V and J are TRBV11-2 and TRBJ2-7; no clear D. Germline assignment: CDR1 SGHAT and CDR2 FQNNGV. V lost 3 bases and J lost 2, with 11 bases in between. The CDR3 is made up of 14 amino acids. Here the CDR3 DNA reads TGTGCCAGCAGCTTCGACATTCTGGCCTACGAGCAGTACGTC. It yields the protein CASSFDILAYEQYV.

This clonotype was counted a few times. This sequence joins TRBV7-9 and TRBJ2-3, with 14 bases aligning to TRBD2. Trimming cost V 3 bases and J 2 bases; bases outside gene matches: 7. Looked up from germline, CDR1 is SEHNR and CDR2 is FQNEAQ (reference sequence). The CDR3 sequence is 18 residues long. The CDR3 DNA reads as TGTGCCAGCAGCTTCAGGACTAGCGGGGGGTCCTCCACAGATACGCAGTATTTT. Translating gives CASSFRTSGGSSTDTQYF.

The CDR3 DNA follows: TGTGCCAGCAGCTTGGGTGGGACAAGCCTACGGGAGCAGTACTTC. It yields the protein CASSLGGTSLREQYF. The chain employs TRBV5-6 and TRBJ2-7; D is perhaps TRBD1 (6 bases). CDR3 length: 15 amino acids. Per the germline V gene, CDR1 is SGHDT and CDR2 is YYEEEE. Trimming pared 0 bases from V and 7 bases from J, leaving 17 bases between. Variable domain in full (rest from reference TRBV5-6 and TRBJ2-7): DAGVTQSPTHLIKTRGQQVTLRCSPKSGHDTVSWYQQALGQGPQFIFQYYEEEERQRGNFPDRFSGHQFPNYSSELNVNALLLGDSALYLCASSLGGTSLREQYFGPGTRLTVT.

This chain links TRBV7-9 with TRBJ2-1, with D perhaps TRBD1 (6 bases). CDR1 SEHNR and CDR2 FQNEAQ come from the germline V gene (reference sequence). V was shortened by 0 bases and J by 10 bases, with 19 bases between the two germline ends. The CDR3 contains 16 residues. The CDR3 DNA follows: TGTGCCAGCAGCTTAGCGCTGGTGGGGGCCTCCAGAGAGCAGTTCTTC. Protein sequence: CASSLALVGASREQFF.

The V gene is TRBV7-9, the J gene TRBJ1-1; D is perhaps TRBD1 (6 bases). This CDR3 comprises 15 residues. Trimming pared 1 base from V and 6 bases from J, leaving 15 bases between. Looked up from germline, CDR1 is SEHNR and CDR2 is FQNEAQ (reference sequence). CDR3 region: CASSLEGSGESEAFF. CDR3 DNA: TGTGCCAGCAGCTTAGAGGGTTCAGGGGAGTCTGAAGCTTTCTTT.

This clonotype occurred many times. CDR3 amino acids: CASHGTYEQYV. CDR3 nucleotides: TGTGCCTCTCACGGGACCTACGAGCAGTACGTC. The chain has TRBV28 and TRBJ2-7; TRBD2 is a possible D gene (5 bases). This CDR3 spans 11 amino acids. The V gene's germline CDR1 is MDHEN and CDR2 SYDVKM. V shed 11 bases and J shed 2 bases, with 10 bases lying between them.

The chain uses TRBV2 and TRBJ1-5; D unclear. The germline CDR1 and CDR2 sequences are SNHLY and FYNNEI. The CDR3 has 14 amino acids. Trimming pared 7 bases from V and 0 bases from J, leaving 10 bases between. The CDR3 DNA is TGTGCCAGCACGGGAAGCATTAGCAATCAGCCCCAGCATTTT. Amino acids: CASTGSISNQPQHF.

The chain links TRBV4-1 to TRBJ2-1; 10 positions agree with TRBD1. Unmatched junction bases numbered 6, after V lost 3 bases and J lost 7 bases. This CDR3 region has 15 residues. Germline CDR1 reads MGHRA; CDR2 reads YSYEKL. The CDR3 protein is CASSQPGQGRNEQFF. CDR3 bases: TGCGCCAGCAGCCAGCCGGGACAGGGGCGTAATGAGCAGTTCTTC.

The rearrangement uses TRBV7-9 and TRBJ1-5, with 8 bases identical to TRBD1. Germline V gene lookup returns CDR1 SEHNR and CDR2 FQNEAQ (reference sequence). This CDR3 contains 16 residues. Losses at the gene ends were 6 bases for V and 6 bases for J; bases not matched to a gene: 13. The CDR3 loop reads CASSPGGQGASQPQHF. CDR3 DNA: TGTGCCAGCAGTCCCGGCGGTCAGGGGGCCAGTCAGCCCCAGCATTTT.

This chain links TRBV19 with TRBJ1-1; D is ambiguous. Germline V gene lookup returns CDR1 LNHDA and CDR2 SQIVND (reference sequence). The CDR3 has 13 residues. The germline V and J ends were trimmed by 3 bases and 1 base, with 6 bases remaining between them. The CDR3: CASSIRENTEAFF. The CDR3 bases are TGTGCCAGTAGTATTCGGGAGAACACTGAAGCTTTCTTT.